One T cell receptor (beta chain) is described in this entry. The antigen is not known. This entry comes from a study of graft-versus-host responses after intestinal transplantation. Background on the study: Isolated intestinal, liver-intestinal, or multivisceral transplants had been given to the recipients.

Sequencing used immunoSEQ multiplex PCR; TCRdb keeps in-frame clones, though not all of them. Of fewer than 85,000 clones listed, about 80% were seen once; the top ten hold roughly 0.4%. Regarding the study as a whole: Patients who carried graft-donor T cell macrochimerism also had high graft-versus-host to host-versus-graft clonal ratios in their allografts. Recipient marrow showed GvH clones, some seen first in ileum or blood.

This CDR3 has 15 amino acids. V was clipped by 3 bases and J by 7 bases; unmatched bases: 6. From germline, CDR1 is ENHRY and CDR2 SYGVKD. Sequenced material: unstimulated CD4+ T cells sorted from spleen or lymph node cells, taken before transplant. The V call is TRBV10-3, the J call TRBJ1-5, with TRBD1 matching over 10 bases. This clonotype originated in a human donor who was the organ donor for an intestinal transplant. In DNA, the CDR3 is TGTGCCATCAGTGATGACAGGGGGCTTAAACAGCCCCAGCATTTT. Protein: CAISDDRGLKQPQHF.